This T cell receptor (beta chain) was recovered during a study of blood T cell repertoires in COVID-19. Study context: The study counted Cohort 3 donors as recovered given two negative PCRs, clearance, or symptom resolution.

There are 15 residues in the CDR3. The junction had 4 bases not matched to a gene; V was cut back by 2 bases and J by 2 bases. Germline V gene sequence: CDR1 MNHNS, CDR2 SASEGT. In the source study's methods: Counts of nucleated cells, estimated from reference gene primer amplification, were obtained. Profiling relied on immunoSEQ multiplex PCR, and the TCRdb table lists in-frame clones only, not all of them. For V, J and clone size, that table is used; D and trimming come from the DNA. The sample lists more than 200,000 clones; more than 75% were seen once. Those who participated ranged in age from about 18 to 89 years and resided in approximately 23 US areas.

Sample: PBMCs or T cells enriched from blood (not recorded which). The gene calls are TRBV6-1 and TRBJ2-7; 9 bases match TRBD1. This receptor was obtained from a man aged 25-45 years in a cohort exposed to, infected with or recovered from COVID-19 (not recorded which). The CDR3 bases are TGTGCCAGCAGTGAACCCCGACAGGGGGCCTACGAGCAGTACTTC. It codes for CASSEPRQGAYEQYF.